A single sample gave rise to the 20 T cell receptor beta chains below, sequenced in a study (dated by TCRdb to between 2015 and 2017). Library generation was performed with 5' RACE. Sequencing used an Illumina MiSeq. TCRdb reworked the public reads: Q25 trimming with fastp, MiXCR clone assembly, productive beta chains retained. Every distinct CDR3 protein forms one entry, paired with its most common genes and DNA. Recorded for this sample are around 55,000 distinct CDR3 sequences; around 20% of them occurred a single time. The ten largest account for about 2.9% of the sample. Cells that were CD4+CD25+CD127-/low were isolated as Tregs. Material: tumor-infiltrating Tregs sorted from the breast tumor. These receptors all stem from a female donor with breast cancer.

The chain uses TRBV11-2 and TRBJ2-7; TRBD2 agrees at 9 bases. The V and J ends lost 1 base and 8 bases, in that order; junction bases with no gene match: 12. The length of the CDR3 is 16 residues. CDR1 SGHAT and CDR2 FQNNGV come from the germline V gene. The CDR3 is CASSLGGSGSLNKQYF. For the CDR3, the DNA is TGTGCCAGCAGCTTAGGAGGTAGCGGGAGCCTCAACAAGCAGTACTTC.

The chain recombines TRBV12-5 with TRBJ2-1; possibly TRBD1 for D (6 bases). Trimming shortened V by 8 bases and J by 8 bases, and 13 bases separated the two germline ends. The germline gives CDR1 LGHNT, CDR2 FRNRAP. The CDR3 extends over 12 amino acids. The CDR3 DNA reads as TGTGCTAGTTCCTACAGGGTCCATGAGCAGTTCTTC. Translating gives CASSYRVHEQFF.

This clonotype was seen at least ten times. The chain joins TRBV6-2 or TRBV6-3 to TRBJ2-7; a possible D gene is TRBD2 (5 bases). Germline V gives CDR1 MNHEY, CDR2 SVGEGT. V was shortened by 1 base and J by 3 bases, with 7 bases between the two germline ends. The CDR3 contains 13 residues. CDR3 in DNA: TGTGCCAGCAGTTACTTGGCGGGCTACGAGCAGTACTTC. Translated, it gives CASSYLAGYEQYF.

This clonotype was detected many times. The genes are TRBV4-2 and TRBJ2-2; either TRBD1 or TRBD2 may fit D (5 bases each). Between the trimmed V and J ends, which lost 2 bases and 7 bases, there was a span of 14 bases. CDR3 length equals 15 residues. Germline CDR1 is LGHNA and CDR2 is YNFKEQ. The CDR3 DNA reads as TGTGCCAGCAGCCAACCCGGGACCCGAGGCGGGGAGCTGTTTTTT. Translation: CASSQPGTRGGELFF.

This clonotype appeared a few times. The V and J genes are TRBV4-1 and TRBJ2-2, with 8 nucleotides matching TRBD1. The CDR3 runs to 16 residues. The germline V gene has CDR1 MGHRA and CDR2 YSYEKL. The V segment lost 4 bases and the J segment 4 bases; nucleotides outside the gene matches: 8. CDR3 residues: CASSLLRTGLTGELFF. The DNA for the CDR3 is TGCGCCAGCAGCCTCCTAAGGACAGGGCTCACCGGGGAGCTGTTTTTT.

This clonotype was picked up many times. The chain joins TRBV10-3 to TRBJ1-2, with 10 bases fitting TRBD1. Trimming cost V 4 bases and J 7 bases; bases outside gene matches: 0. This CDR3 is 12 amino acids long. Germline assignment: CDR1 ENHRY and CDR2 SYGVKD. CDR3 coding DNA: TGTGCCATCAGTGGGACAGGGGGTGGCTACACCTTC. Encoded protein: CAISGTGGGYTF.

The V and J genes are TRBV12-3 or TRBV12-4 and TRBJ1-4; D not resolved. The CDR3 is 12 amino acids. The V end was cut by 6 bases, the J end by 6 bases, with 8 bases between. The CDR3 is CASSPGDEKLFF. CDR3 sequence (DNA): TGTGCCAGCAGCCCCGGCGATGAAAAACTGTTTTTT.

J is TRBJ1-5 and V is TRBV6-1, with a weak D call TRBD1 (6 bases). V was trimmed by 3 bases and J by 5 bases, leaving 14 bases between them. The CDR3 loop spans 15 amino acids. Germline CDR1 is MNHNS and CDR2 is SASEGT. The CDR3 bases are TGTGCCAGCAGTGAGTCGGGGGCTGATTATCAGCCCCAGCATTTT. Its protein product is CASSESGADYQPQHF.

V and J are TRBV7-8 and TRBJ2-1, with TRBD2 as a possible D gene (6 bases). From germline, CDR1 is SGHVS and CDR2 FQNEAQ. This CDR3 has 16 amino acids. Trimming left V 5 bases short and J 8 bases short, with 22 bases between. CDR3 nucleotide sequence: TGTGCCAGCAGCCCGCTCGTGGTGGGAGGCCATGATGAGCAGTTCTTC. Translation: CASSPLVVGGHDEQFF.

The V and J genes are TRBV7-2 and TRBJ1-6; D remains unclear. Between the trimmed V and J ends, which lost 5 bases and 4 bases, there was a span of 3 bases. The CDR3 is made up of 12 amino acids. Germline CDR1 is SGHTA and CDR2 is FQGNSA. For the CDR3, the DNA is TGTGCCAGCAGCCCGTATAATTCACCCCTCCACTTT. Its protein is CASSPYNSPLHF.

CDR3 in DNA: TGTGCCAGCAGGGCAACAGGGCTCTGGGCCCAGTACTTC. Encoded protein: CASRATGLWAQYF. The genes are TRBV12-3 or TRBV12-4 and TRBJ2-5; D is perhaps TRBD1 (6 bases). CDR3 length: 13 residues. V was shortened by 6 bases and J by 9 bases, with 17 bases between the two germline ends.

This chain uses TRBV9 with TRBJ2-7; tentative D call: TRBD1 (6 bases). This CDR3 has 15 amino acids. Trimming took 6 bases from V and 0 from J, leaving 16 bases between them. In germline, CDR1 is SGDLS, CDR2 YYNGEE. Here the CDR3 DNA reads TGTGCCAGCAATAATACCAAGGACAGCTCCTACGAGCAGTACTTC. Translation gives CASNNTKDSSYEQYF.

This clonotype was recorded at least ten times. The chain links TRBV12-3 or TRBV12-4 to TRBJ1-5; 9 bases are shared with TRBD1. Germline trimming cut 1 base from V and 2 bases from J; bases unmatched to any gene: 12. The CDR3 spans 19 residues. CDR3 sequence (DNA): TGTGCCAGCAGTTTAGGGGGACAGGGTTTGGGCCCTGGCAATCAGCCCCAGCATTTT. Translation gives CASSLGGQGLGPGNQPQHF.

This chain links TRBV7-8 with TRBJ1-1; the D gene is possibly TRBD1 (5 bases). The germline V gene has CDR1 SGHVS and CDR2 FQNEAQ. The germline V and J ends were trimmed by 1 base and 9 bases, with 15 bases remaining between them. CDR3 length: 14 residues. The CDR3: CASSLGGTTGKAFF. As DNA, the CDR3 is TGTGCCAGCAGCTTAGGGGGGACGACGGGGAAAGCTTTCTTT.

The chain is built from TRBV20-1 and TRBJ2-3, with 7 bases matching TRBD2. The CDR3 covers 15 residues. The J segment lost 3 bases and the V segment lost 4 bases, leaving 10 bases of the junction unmatched. Germline V gives CDR1 DFQATT, CDR2 SNEGSKA (reference sequence). CDR3 sequence: CSAKAAGEGTDTQYF. DNA for the CDR3: TGCAGTGCTAAGGCGGCGGGAGAGGGGACAGATACGCAGTATTTT.

A remark on this clonotype: Lacking the conserved final phenylalanine or tryptophan, this CDR3 likely reflects a read error. This chain uses TRBV6-6 with TRBJ1-1, with D perhaps TRBD1 (6 bases). Germline V gene data show CDR1 as MNHNY and CDR2 as SVGAGI (reference sequence). This CDR3 spans 13 amino acids. Trimming left V 10 bases short and J 2 bases short, with 14 bases between. The DNA for the CDR3 is TGTGCCACTCAATCAGGGGCCAACACTGAAGCTTTCGTT. Translated: CATQSGANTEAFV.

The V call is TRBV12-3 or TRBV12-4, the J call TRBJ1-4; unclear D gene. Deletions cut 6 bases from V and 4 bases from J, with 9 bases between. The CDR3 loop spans 13 amino acids. Written as DNA, the CDR3 is TGTGCCAGCAGCTTGACAAATAATGAAAAACTGTTTTTT. As protein: CASSLTNNEKLFF.

The chain uses TRBV11-2 and TRBJ2-7, with D possibly being TRBD2 (6 bases). Germline V gene data show CDR1 as SGHAT and CDR2 as FQNNGV. V was clipped by 3 bases and J by 5 bases, with 14 bases between them. The CDR3 covers 14 residues. As DNA, the CDR3 is TGTGCCAGCAGCTTCACCGGGAGAGACAACGAGCAGTACTTC. This sequence encodes CASSFTGRDNEQYF.

As regards this clonotype: Possible read error: a much larger clone is one base away. V usage is TRBV6-5 and J usage is TRBJ1-2; TRBD1 is a possible D gene (5 bases). The CDR3 spans 16 residues. Germline V CDR1 and CDR2: MNHEY, SVGAGI. DNA for the CDR3: TGTGACAGCAAGGAGGTCAGGGTCCCCTCCGGAGGAGGCTACACCTTC. Its translation: CDSKEVRVPSGGGYTF.

For the CDR3, the DNA is TGCAGTGCTAGGGGGGAGGGGCGGAGCACCGGGGAGCTGTTTTTT. This gives the protein CSARGEGRSTGELFF. The V call is TRBV20-1, the J call TRBJ2-2, with 7 bases aligning to TRBD2. The CDR3 contains 15 residues. V shed 3 bases, J shed 4 bases, and the junction held 8 bases outside the gene matches. Germline V gene data show CDR1 as DFQATT and CDR2 as SNEGSKA (reference sequence).